The 13 T cell receptor beta chains listed next were all sequenced from one sample in a study of blood T cell repertoires in COVID-19. Only in-frame clones appear in the TCRdb table, and some are missing; sequencing was by immunoSEQ multiplex PCR. The table has about 220,000 clones, approximately 86% seen once. Sequenced input: PBMCs or T cells enriched from blood (not recorded which). These receptors came from a woman in her forties or fifties with acute COVID-19.

The count of this clone is one. The rearrangement uses TRBV7-9 and TRBJ1-2, with 8 nucleotides matching TRBD1. Germline V gives CDR1 SEHNR, CDR2 FQNEAQ (reference sequence). This CDR3 has 14 residues. The ends lost 7 bases at V and 11 bases at J; junction bases unmatched: 15. CDR3 residues: CASTSFRTGLGYTF. The CDR3 DNA sequence: TGTGCCAGCACCTCCTTTAGGACAGGGTTAGGGTACACCTTC.

V gene TRBV4-2 combines with J gene TRBJ2-3; D possibly corresponds to TRBD2 (6 bases). Trimming shortened V by 0 bases and J by 1 base, and 11 bases separated the two germline ends. In germline, CDR1 is LGHNA, CDR2 YNFKEQ. The CDR3 has 16 amino acids. CDR3: CASSQETGGGTDTQYF. In DNA, the CDR3 is TGTGCCAGCAGCCAAGAAACGGGCGGGGGCACAGATACGCAGTATTTT.

The chain is built from TRBV15 and TRBJ2-5; perhaps TRBD1 as D (5 bases). Trimming took 5 bases from V and 1 from J, leaving 14 bases between them. Germline V gives CDR1 LNHNV, CDR2 YYDKDF (reference sequence). The CDR3 is made up of 15 amino acids. CDR3 loop: CATSGLTESQETQYF. The CDR3 DNA reads TGTGCCACCAGCGGCCTGACAGAGTCCCAAGAGACCCAGTACTTC.

The chain links TRBV27 to TRBJ1-2; a possible D gene is TRBD1 (5 bases). V was cut by 4 bases and J by 7 bases, with 13 bases left in between. The CDR3 has 13 residues. Per germline, CDR1 MNHEY and CDR2 SMNVEV (reference sequence). In DNA, the CDR3 is TGTGCCAGCAGTTCCTCGGGGGGTAGTGGCTACACCTTC. Translation: CASSSSGGSGYTF.

This chain connects TRBV5-4 to TRBJ1-4; D perhaps matches TRBD1 (6 bases). Germline CDR1 is SGHNT and CDR2 is YYREEE (reference sequence). With 4 bases removed from V and 3 bases from J, the gap between germline ends came to 13 bases. CDR3 size: 15 residues. CDR3 sequence (DNA): TGTGCCAGCAGCCGAGGGGGACGGGCTAATGAAAAACTGTTTTTT. It codes for CASSRGGRANEKLFF.

The chain carries TRBV9 and TRBJ2-5, with a tentative D call TRBD1 (6 bases). The CDR3 is made up of 14 amino acids. Looked up from germline, CDR1 is SGDLS and CDR2 is YYNGEE. Trimming removed 4 bases at V and 2 bases at J, with 12 bases between. The CDR3 sequence is CASSYSGQQETQYF. DNA for the CDR3: TGTGCCAGCAGCTATTCCGGACAGCAAGAGACCCAGTACTTC.

The chain joins TRBV19 to TRBJ2-5; 8 bases fit TRBD1. CDR3 length: 15 amino acids. The germline CDR1 and CDR2 sequences are LNHDA and SQIVND (reference sequence). V dropped 3 bases and J dropped 4; count of bases not matched to a gene: 7. This chain's CDR3 is CASSIGQGARETQYF. The DNA for the CDR3 is TGTGCCAGTAGTATCGGCCAGGGGGCGCGAGAGACCCAGTACTTC.

This chain joins TRBV2 and TRBJ2-7; no clear D. Per germline, CDR1 SNHLY and CDR2 FYNNEI. Between the trimmed V and J ends, which lost 6 bases and 4 bases, there was a span of 7 bases. The CDR3 has 11 residues. As DNA, the CDR3 is TGTGCCAGCAGCCCCGGTTACGAGCAGTACTTC. Amino acid sequence: CASSPGYEQYF.

The chain joins TRBV7-3 to TRBJ2-5, with D perhaps TRBD1 (5 bases). With 2 bases removed from V and 4 bases from J, the gap between germline ends came to 14 bases. CDR1 SGHTA and CDR2 FQGTGA come from the germline V gene. The CDR3 is 15 amino acids. The CDR3 loop is CASSLLKGRRETQYF. CDR3 nucleotides: TGTGCCAGCAGCTTATTGAAGGGGCGCAGAGAGACCCAGTACTTC. The full variable domain, with the rest looked up from reference TRBV7-3 and TRBJ2-5, is GAGVSQTPSNKVTEKGKYVELRCDPISGHTALYWYRQSLGQGPEFLIYFQGTGAADDSGLPNDRFFAVRPEGSVSTLKIQRTERGDSAVYLCASSLLKGRRETQYFGPGTRLLVL.

This chain links TRBV5-1 with TRBJ2-7; the D gene is possibly TRBD2 (5 bases). The CDR3 contains 12 residues. Deletions cut 5 bases from V and 7 bases from J, with 13 bases between. Germline-derived CDR1 and CDR2 are SGHRS and YFSETQ. Written as DNA, the CDR3 is TGCGCCAGCAGTTCGCAAAGGAGGGAGCAGTACTTC. Protein: CASSSQRREQYF. The variable domain in full, completed from reference TRBV5-1 and TRBJ2-7, reads KAGVTQTPRYLIKTRGQQVTLSCSPISGHRSVSWYQQTPGQGLQFLFEYFSETQRNKGNFPGRFSGRQFSNSRSEMNVSTLELGDSALYLCASSSQRREQYFGPGTRLTVT.

The chain couples TRBV12-3 or TRBV12-4 to TRBJ2-2; D unclear. V was trimmed by 4 bases and J by 10 bases, leaving 7 bases between them. This CDR3 contains 11 residues. The CDR3 here is CASSWRKELFF. CDR3 coding DNA: TGTGCCAGCAGTTGGAGAAAGGAGCTGTTTTTT.

The gene calls are TRBV11-3 and TRBJ1-6, with 7 bases fitting TRBD1. J was trimmed by 10 bases and V by 8 bases; bases with no gene match: 8. The CDR3 is 13 residues long. The germline V gene encodes CDR1 SGHNT and CDR2 YENEEA. CDR3 protein: CASRQGVGSPLHF. CDR3 in DNA: TGTGCCAGCCGACAGGGAGTCGGCTCACCCCTCCACTTT.

The chain has TRBV2 and TRBJ2-5; maybe TRBD1 (5 bases). The germline CDR1 and CDR2 sequences are SNHLY and FYNNEI. Trimming took off 9 bases at V and 4 bases at J, with 21 bases between the two ends. This CDR3 has 15 residues. The CDR3 nucleotides are TGTGCCAGTGAACCCCCAGGGATGGGATTAGAGACCCAGTACTTC. Residues: CASEPPGMGLETQYF.